This is a list of T cell receptor beta chains from one sample in a study of CD8 T cells in ankylosing spondylitis. TCRdb re-analysed the 5' RACE reads in MiXCR, keeping a single row per CDR3 protein. The top ten clones hold around 4.5% of a sample with some 270,000 distinct CDR3 sequences, under 35% of them seen once. Sequenced material: blood, either unsorted or a sorted T cell fraction (not recorded which). These receptor sequences come from a male donor with ankylosing spondylitis or in good health (not recorded which). Both conserved end residues are part of each CDR3. D genes are given only for firm matches. Some rows mark clone size as missing; the rest say once, few, many or name a class of expanded clone.

V	D	length	J	size	DNA	CDR3
TRBV12-3/TRBV12-4	.	16	TRBJ2-1	.	TGTGCCAGCAGTTTATCCGGGGAGCCCCTCTACAATGAGCAGTTCTTC	CASSLSGEPLYNEQFF
TRBV27	TRBD1	15	TRBJ2-7	once	TGTGCCAGCAGTCCTCGGACAGGGGACCTCTACGAGCAGTACTTC	CASSPRTGDLYEQYF
TRBV20-1	.	12	TRBJ2-7	.	TGCAGTGCTAGTGACACAGACTACGAGCAGTACTTC	CSASDTDYEQYF
TRBV20-1	.	13	TRBJ2-1	few	TGCAGTGCTAGGGGGGGCGGGGGCAATGAGCAGTTCTTC	CSARGGGGNEQFF
TRBV12-3/TRBV12-4	.	12	TRBJ1-1	few	TGTGCCAGCAGTTTTGTCGGGGCTGAAGCTTTCTTT	CASSFVGAEAFF
TRBV20-1	TRBD1	16	TRBJ2-7	few	TGCAGTGCTGAGACAGGGTCTTTAATCCAACCCTACGAGCAGTACTTC	CSAETGSLIQPYEQYF
TRBV12-3/TRBV12-4	.	12	TRBJ1-6	.	TGTGCCAGCAGTTTCGGGGGTTCACCCCTCCACTTT	CASSFGGSPLHF
TRBV3-1	.	16	TRBJ2-4	.	TGTGCCAGCAGCCAAGGGGAGGACCTAGCCAAAAACATTCAGTACTTC	CASSQGEDLAKNIQYF
TRBV20-1	.	17	TRBJ1-5	once	TGCAGTGCTAGAGCTGGCAGGACTATAGATGGCAATCAGCCCCAGCATTTT	CSARAGRTIDGNQPQHF
TRBV5-1	.	15	TRBJ1-4	.	TGCGCCAGCAGCTCAGGACTAAAGGGACGTGAAAAACTGTTTTTT	CASSSGLKGREKLFF
TRBV7-9	.	13	TRBJ1-2	.	TGTGCCAGCAGCTTATGGGGGGATAGTGGCTACACCTTC	CASSLWGDSGYTF
TRBV15	.	13	TRBJ2-3	once	TGTGCCACCAGCAGAGGAAGGGTAGATACGCAGTATTTT	CATSRGRVDTQYF
TRBV10-3	.	14	TRBJ2-5	.	TGTGCCATCAGTGCGACGACAGTTCAAGAGACCCAGTACTTC	CAISATTVQETQYF
TRBV6-2/TRBV6-3	TRBD2	20	TRBJ2-2	.	TGTGCCAGCAGTTACAGGGGACTAGCGGGGACCACCGCGAACACCGGGGAGCTGTTTTTT	CASSYRGLAGTTANTGELFF
TRBV12-3/TRBV12-4	TRBD2	19	TRBJ2-7	.	TGTGCCAGCAGTCGAGGGACTAGCGGGGGTCTTCCTTTGATTGGTGAGCAGTACTTC	CASSRGTSGGLPLIGEQYF
TRBV20-1	TRBD2	15	TRBJ2-1	.	TGCAGTGCTAGACGGACTAGCGGGGGGAACAATGAGCAGTTCTTC	CSARRTSGGNNEQFF
TRBV7-7	.	15	TRBJ2-1	.	TGTGCCAGCAGCTTAGCCAGCGGACAGTACAATGAGCAGTTCTTC	CASSLASGQYNEQFF
TRBV10-3	.	15	TRBJ2-5	.	TGTGCCATCAGTGAGGGAGGACAGACCAAAGAGACCCAGTACTTC	CAISEGGQTKETQYF
TRBV12-3/TRBV12-4	.	14	TRBJ2-2	.	TGTGCCAGTAGTTCGGCGGAGAACACCGGGGAGCTGTTTTTT	CASSSAENTGELFF
TRBV12-3/TRBV12-4	TRBD2	16	TRBJ2-7	.	TGTGCCAGCAGTCTCCGACTAGCGGGGGGAAGCTACGAGCAGTACTTC	CASSLRLAGGSYEQYF
TRBV7-2	.	13	TRBJ2-1	few	TGTGCCAGCAGCTCATACAGGGACTTAGAGCAGTTCTTC	CASSSYRDLEQFF
TRBV20-1	.	15	TRBJ2-1	few	TGCAGTGCTCCTCCCCCCCGGTACACCTACAATGAGCAGTTCTTC	CSAPPPRYTYNEQFF
TRBV6-5	TRBD1	15	TRBJ2-7	.	TGTGCCAGCAGTTCCACCGGGACAGCTACCTACGAGCAGTACTTC	CASSSTGTATYEQYF
TRBV4-2	.	11	TRBJ1-1	few	TGTGCCAGCAGCCAATCACACCAAGCTTTCTTT	CASSQSHQAFF
TRBV27	TRBD1	13	TRBJ2-7	few	TGTGCCAGCGCCCCAGACAGGGCCTACGAGCAGTACTTC	CASAPDRAYEQYF
TRBV6-6	.	12	TRBJ2-7	.	TGTGCCAGCAGTTACCAGTCCTACGAGCAGTACTTC	CASSYQSYEQYF
TRBV15	.	15	TRBJ2-2	few	TGTGCCACCAGCAGAGCGTTGGGGAACACCGGGGAGCTGTTTTTT	CATSRALGNTGELFF
TRBV6-1	.	15	TRBJ1-5	.	TGTGCCAGCAGCCACTGGGGAGGGGTGGGGCAGCCCCAGCATTTT	CASSHWGGVGQPQHF
TRBV7-2	.	14	TRBJ2-3	once	TGTGCCAGCACCTCCTACCCTAGCACAGATACGCAGTATTTT	CASTSYPSTDTQYF
TRBV4-1	.	15	TRBJ2-1	.	TGCGCCAGCAGCCCCTTCGCGGGTCGGACCGTGGAGCAGTTCTTC	CASSPFAGRTVEQFF
TRBV5-6	.	14	TRBJ2-7	few	TGTGCCAGCAGCTGGAGGAGCGAAGCCTACGAGCAGTACTTC	CASSWRSEAYEQYF
TRBV3-1	.	13	TRBJ1-5	once	TGTGCCAGCAGCCAGCAACCCAATCAGCCCCAGCATTTT	CASSQQPNQPQHF
TRBV15	TRBD1	15	TRBJ1-4	few	TGTGCCACCAGCAGACCGGACAGGGGTCAGGAAAAACTGTTTTTT	CATSRPDRGQEKLFF
TRBV6-4	.	12	TRBJ2-3	many	TGTGCCAGCAGTGGCGACCAGGATACGCAGTATTTT	CASSGDQDTQYF
TRBV20-1	.	15	TRBJ1-2	many	TGCAGTGTCCCCCCCCGGAGACGGAGAGCCTATGGCTACACCTTC	CSVPPRRRRAYGYTF
TRBV10-3	.	15	TRBJ1-1	few	TGTGCCATCAGTGAGCGCGGGACGGCGAACACTGAAGCTTTCTTT	CAISERGTANTEAFF
TRBV29-1	TRBD1	13	TRBJ1-1	.	TGCAGCGTCGACAGGGGGCGCCGGACTGAAGCTTTCTTT	CSVDRGRRTEAFF
TRBV25-1	TRBD1	14	TRBJ2-7	few	TGTGCCAGCAGGCCGGGGACAGCGGTGGTGGAGCAGTACTTC	CASRPGTAVVEQYF
TRBV12-3/TRBV12-4	.	13	TRBJ2-5	many	TGTGCCAGCAGGGAACAGGGTTGGGAGACCCAGTACTTC	CASREQGWETQYF
TRBV20-1	TRBD2	14	TRBJ2-3	.	TGCAGTGCTAGAGTCGCGGGGGGCACAGATACGCAGTATTTT	CSARVAGGTDTQYF
TRBV5-6	.	13	TRBJ2-1	.	TGTGCCAGCACCCGTGGAGGGGGCACTGCGCAGTTCTTC	CASTRGGGTAQFF
TRBV20-1	TRBD1	13	TRBJ1-2	.	TGCAGTGCTAGGAGGGACAGGGACTATGGCTACACCTTC	CSARRDRDYGYTF
TRBV29-1	.	13	TRBJ2-4	few	TGCAGCGTTATGTCAGCAGGGAATAACATTCAGTACTTC	CSVMSAGNNIQYF
TRBV10-3	.	13	TRBJ2-7	.	TGTGCCATCAGTGATGCGCCCTCCTACGAGCAGTACTTC	CAISDAPSYEQYF
TRBV20-1	.	13	TRBJ2-7	.	TGCAGTGCTAGAGGGACTCTAACCTACGAGCAGTACTTC	CSARGTLTYEQYF
TRBV5-1	.	16	TRBJ2-1	once	TGCGCCAGCAGCTTGGGGGGGATAATCGCCTACAATGAGCAGTTCTTC	CASSLGGIIAYNEQFF
TRBV20-1	.	15	TRBJ1-5	many	TGCAGTGCCAAGGGGGGGATGGAAGGCAATCAGCCCCAGCATTTT	CSAKGGMEGNQPQHF
TRBV28	.	14	TRBJ2-7	.	TGTGCCAGCAGTTTGCTCCGGGAAACCTACGAGCAGTACTTC	CASSLLRETYEQYF
TRBV6-5	TRBD1	16	TRBJ1-2	.	TGTGCCAGCAGTTACTTACCGGGACAGGGTGTGAATGGCTACACCTTC	CASSYLPGQGVNGYTF
TRBV20-1	.	15	TRBJ1-1	few	TGCAGTGCTAGAGATGGGGGCAGAACGTCCCAGGTAGCTTTCTTT	CSARDGGRTSQVAFF
TRBV7-3	TRBD1	14	TRBJ1-3	.	TGTGCCAGCAGACAACAGGGGGCTGGAAACACCATATATTTT	CASRQQGAGNTIYF
TRBV7-2	.	13	TRBJ1-1	.	TGTGCCAGCAGCTTAGTACGTGAGGAGTCGGCTTTCTTT	CASSLVREESAFF
TRBV5-1	TRBD1	15	TRBJ1-3	.	TGCGCCAGCAGCTTGGGACAGGGGGTCGGAAACACCATATATTTT	CASSLGQGVGNTIYF
TRBV7-3	TRBD2	15	TRBJ2-3	.	TGTGCCAGCAGCATTACCGGGACTAGCAAAGATACGCAGTATTTT	CASSITGTSKDTQYF
TRBV29-1	.	13	TRBJ2-3	.	TGCAGCGTTGAAAAGGCTAGCACAGATACGCAGTATTTT	CSVEKASTDTQYF